These 28 T cell receptor beta chains came from one sample sequenced in a study of cytomegalovirus exposure and HLA in healthy donors. Vbeta (60) and Jbeta (13) primers were used in the PCR. Produced via immunoSEQ multiplex PCR; TCRdb's table is partial and in-frame only. The profile shows 90,000 to 130,000 clones, 70% to 85% of them singletons. The sample was PBMCs. Source of these receptors: a man in his thirties or forties in good health and CMV-seropositive.

With regard to this clone: This CDR3 is also generated by other DNA sequences in the sample. This rearrangement joins TRBV5-1 to TRBJ2-5; 10 positions agree with TRBD1. V gave up 4 bases and J gave up 1 base; unmatched junction bases: 4. The CDR3 totals 15 residues. Per germline, CDR1 SGHRS and CDR2 YFSETQ. The CDR3 region is CASSLGQGIQETQYF. As DNA, the CDR3 is TGCGCCAGCAGCCTGGGACAGGGGATCCAAGAGACCCAGTACTTC.

This chain uses TRBV7-6 with TRBJ2-2, with a tentative D call TRBD2 (7 bases). V lost 3 bases, J lost 3 bases, and 14 bases lay in between. The CDR3 sequence is 16 residues long. Looked up from germline, CDR1 is SGHVS and CDR2 is FNYEAQ. This CDR3 reads CASSLLGGADTGELFF. The CDR3 DNA reads as TGTGCCAGCAGCTTGTTGGGGGGGGCCGACACCGGGGAGCTGTTTTTT.

This chain uses TRBV29-1 with TRBJ1-3; 9 bases agree with TRBD1. The CDR3 consists of 12 residues. V was pared by 7 bases and J by 4 bases, with 2 bases of the junction left unmatched. Germline assignment: CDR1 SQVTM and CDR2 ANQGSEA. The CDR3 DNA reads as TGCAGCGCAGGGACAGGGGGAAACACCATATATTTT. Residues: CSAGTGGNTIYF. The whole variable domain, filled in from reference TRBV29-1 and TRBJ1-3, reads SAVISQKPSRDICQRGTSLTIQCQVDSQVTMMFWYRQQPGQSLTLIATANQGSEATYESGFVIDKFPISRPNLTFSTLTVSNMSPEDSSIYLCSAGTGGNTIYFGEGSWLTVV.

V and J are TRBV19 and TRBJ1-6; possibly TRBD1 for D (6 bases). V lost 4 bases and J 7 bases, leaving 11 bases between the germline ends. The CDR3 extends over 14 amino acids. Germline CDR1 and CDR2: LNHDA and SQIVND (reference sequence). The CDR3 sequence: CASSTTGPNSPLHF. CDR3 DNA: TGTGCCAGTAGTACAACAGGGCCCAATTCACCCCTCCACTTT.

CDR3 loop: CASGHRGVNTEAFF. The CDR3 nucleotides are TGTGCCAGCGGCCACAGGGGGGTGAACACTGAAGCTTTCTTT. The chain joins TRBV2 to TRBJ1-1; 8 nucleotides align to TRBD1. The germline gives CDR1 SNHLY, CDR2 FYNNEI. The length of the CDR3 is 14 residues. J gave up 0 bases and V 8 bases, and 5 bases lay outside the gene matches.

This chain uses TRBV30 with TRBJ2-3; 8 bases are a match to TRBD2. CDR3 length equals 14 residues. V lost 4 bases, J lost 2 bases, and 5 bases stayed unmatched. The germline V gene encodes CDR1 GTSNPN and CDR2 SVGIG (reference sequence). The CDR3 reads CAWNSGEPTDTQYF. CDR3 in DNA: TGTGCCTGGAATAGCGGGGAGCCCACAGATACGCAGTATTTT.

The V gene is TRBV19, the J gene TRBJ1-2; 7 nucleotides align to TRBD1. Germline values: CDR1 LNHDA, CDR2 SQIVND (reference sequence). Trimming removed 5 bases from V and 2 bases from J; junction bases left unmatched: 23. This CDR3 has 20 residues. The CDR3 spells CASSPGTVKGLIMLNYGYTF. The CDR3 DNA sequence: TGTGCCAGTAGTCCCGGGACAGTAAAAGGTCTAATTATGCTCAACTATGGCTACACCTTC.

In its sample, this clone was seen once. The V and J genes are TRBV6-1 and TRBJ1-2; a weak D match, TRBD1 (6 bases). From germline, CDR1 is MNHNS and CDR2 SASEGT. With 4 bases removed from V and 2 bases from J, the gap between germline ends came to 14 bases. The CDR3 length is 15 residues. The CDR3 here is CASSAGPQGNYGYTF. The CDR3 nucleotides read TGTGCCAGCAGTGCGGGCCCACAGGGAAACTATGGCTACACCTTC.

The chain combines TRBV7-9 with TRBJ1-2; 8 bases are a match to TRBD1. This CDR3 region has 14 residues. Germline CDR1 is SEHNR and CDR2 is FQNEAQ (reference sequence). The ends lost 5 bases at V and 8 bases at J; junction bases unmatched: 10. CDR3 amino acids: CASSRRGQVGGYTF. In nucleotides, the CDR3 is TGTGCCAGCAGCCGAAGGGGACAGGTGGGGGGCTACACCTTC.

This chain uses TRBV5-1 with TRBJ2-7; TRBD2 matches at 8 bases. Looked up from germline, CDR1 is SGHRS and CDR2 is YFSETQ. The V gene end was trimmed by 0 bases and the J gene end by 7 bases; junction bases not matched to a gene: 9. The CDR3 loop spans 15 amino acids. In DNA, the CDR3 is TGCGCCAGCAGCTTGGTCCCAGCGGGGGAGGAAGAGCAGTACTTC. Translation gives CASSLVPAGEEEQYF.

This chain connects TRBV6-5 to TRBJ2-7; no clear D gene. Germline V gene data show CDR1 as MNHEY and CDR2 as SVGAGI. The CDR3 runs to 14 residues. V was clipped by 0 bases and J by 0 bases, with 6 bases between them. The CDR3 DNA is TGTGCCAGCAGTTACTCGTCAGTCTCCTACGAGCAGTACTTC. Amino acid sequence: CASSYSSVSYEQYF.

This sequence joins TRBV4-3 and TRBJ1-6; D unclear. This CDR3 has 13 residues. Per germline, CDR1 LGHNA and CDR2 YSLEER. V was pared by 0 bases and J by 7 bases, with 4 bases between. The CDR3 DNA follows: TGCGCCAGCAGCCAAGATTTAAATTCACCCCTCCACTTT. It codes for CASSQDLNSPLHF.

The chain couples TRBV7-3 to TRBJ2-5; D is uncertain. Trimming left V 2 bases short and J 2 bases short, with 15 bases between. CDR1 and CDR2 from the germline V gene are SGHTA and FQGTGA. The CDR3 is 16 residues long. The CDR3 loop reads CASSLEEGTLQETQYF. In DNA, the CDR3 is TGTGCCAGCAGCTTAGAGGAAGGAACCTTACAAGAGACCCAGTACTTC.

The CDR3 protein is CASSSGGSIHQYF. Written as DNA, the CDR3 is TGTGCCAGCAGTAGCGGGGGGTCTATCCATCAGTACTTC. The chain joins TRBV27 to TRBJ2-4; TRBD2 aligns across 9 bases. Germline trimming cut 5 bases from V and 12 bases from J; bases unmatched to any gene: 8. The germline gives CDR1 MNHEY, CDR2 SMNVEV (reference sequence). CDR3 size: 13 residues.

The chain recombines TRBV5-1 with TRBJ1-2; possible D gene TRBD1, 5 bases. From germline, CDR1 is SGHRS and CDR2 YFSETQ. Trimming cost V 3 bases and J 5 bases, with 11 bases left between them. This CDR3 has 13 residues. The CDR3: CASSYSGGYGYTF. The CDR3 nucleotides read TGCGCCAGCAGCTACTCGGGGGGATATGGCTACACCTTC. The whole variable domain, filled in from reference TRBV5-1 and TRBJ1-2, reads KAGVTQTPRYLIKTRGQQVTLSCSPISGHRSVSWYQQTPGQGLQFLFEYFSETQRNKGNFPGRFSGRQFSNSRSEMNVSTLELGDSALYLCASSYSGGYGYTFGSGTRLTVV.

This clone was counted between two and nine times. This chain connects TRBV21-1 to TRBJ2-2; the table calls TRBD2, which could not be checked here. TRBV21-1 is annotated as a pseudogene. The CDR3 extends over 14 amino acids. The CDR3 spells CASSNAGGDGELFF. In nucleotides, the CDR3 is TGTGCCAGCAGCAATGCGGGGGGAGACGGGGAGCTGTTTTTT.

The V and J genes are TRBV9 and TRBJ1-1, with D unresolved. With 3 bases removed from V and 7 bases from J, the gap between germline ends came to 7 bases. Germline loops: CDR1 SGDLS, CDR2 YYNGEE. CDR3 length: 11 residues. The chain's CDR3 is CASSGESEAFF. For the CDR3, the DNA is TGTGCCAGCAGCGGAGAGAGTGAAGCTTTCTTT.

The CDR3 region has the DNA TGTGCCAGCAGCTTAGACCCGGGGGGGTCCGGGGCCAACGTCCTGACTTTC. Protein product: CASSLDPGGSGANVLTF. The chain combines TRBV7-6 with TRBJ2-6; 8 nucleotides line up with TRBD2. The ends lost 1 base at V and 4 bases at J; junction bases unmatched: 6. CDR1 and CDR2 from the germline V gene are SGHVS and FNYEAQ. The CDR3 totals 17 residues.

CDR3 amino acids: CASSYEPAGGAYQYF. CDR3 sequence (DNA): TGTGCCAGCAGCTACGAACCCGCAGGGGGCGCTTACCAGTACTTC. The V gene is TRBV7-2, the J gene TRBJ2-4; 8 nucleotides agree with TRBD1. The CDR3 contains 15 residues. Germline-derived CDR1 and CDR2 are SGHTA and FQGNSA. The V gene end was trimmed by 4 bases and the J gene end by 13 bases; junction bases not matched to a gene: 15.

This rearrangement joins TRBV28 to TRBJ1-4; 7 positions match TRBD1. Germline loops: CDR1 MDHEN, CDR2 SYDVKM. J lost 0 bases, V lost 1 base, and 2 bases had no gene match. The CDR3 runs to 16 residues. CDR3: CASSLLGGATNEKLFF. Here the CDR3 DNA reads TGTGCCAGCAGTTTATTAGGGGGCGCAACTAATGAAAAACTGTTTTTT.

The CDR3 nucleotides are TGTGCCAGCAGTTTTACAGGGGGGGCCTCCTACGAGCAGTACTTC. Translated: CASSFTGGASYEQYF. The J gene is TRBJ2-7, the V gene TRBV27; TRBD1 might be the D (8 bases). CDR1 is MNHEY and CDR2 is SMNVEV in the germline V gene (reference sequence). This CDR3 spans 15 amino acids. Between the trimmed V and J ends, which lost 3 bases and 0 bases, there was a span of 12 bases.

The genes are TRBV27 and TRBJ2-2; a possible D gene is TRBD2 (7 bases). The CDR3 runs 15 residues. Germline-derived CDR1 and CDR2 are MNHEY and SMNVEV (reference sequence). V shed 2 bases and J shed 3 bases, with 10 bases lying between them. The CDR3 nucleotides are TGTGCCAGCAGTTTACGGGGGGCTGACACCGGGGAGCTGTTTTTT. It specifies CASSLRGADTGELFF.

This clone showed up just once. The chain has TRBV5-1 and TRBJ2-5, with 15 bases lining up with TRBD2. Trimming at V came to 5 bases and at J to 5 bases, leaving 7 bases not matched to a gene. The germline gives CDR1 SGHRS, CDR2 YFSETQ. The length of the CDR3 is 16 residues. CDR3: CASRSSGTSGGETQYF. In DNA, the CDR3 is TGCGCCAGCAGATCCTCCGGGACTAGCGGGGGGGAGACCCAGTACTTC.

This clone has only one observation. The chain carries TRBV4-2 and TRBJ2-7; TRBD1 aligns across 7 bases. Trimming cost V 0 bases and J 3 bases; bases outside gene matches: 8. Per germline, CDR1 LGHNA and CDR2 YNFKEQ. The CDR3 is 16 amino acids. The CDR3: CASSQEMGRGYYEQYF. The CDR3 region has the DNA TGTGCCAGCAGCCAAGAAATGGGCAGGGGGTACTACGAGCAGTACTTC.

The chain employs TRBV7-2 and TRBJ2-3; perhaps TRBD2 as D (6 bases). Between the trimmed V and J ends, which lost 3 bases and 1 base, there was a span of 8 bases. Germline values: CDR1 SGHTA, CDR2 FQGNSA. The length of the CDR3 is 14 residues. CDR3 loop: CASSFSGGTDTQYF. The CDR3 DNA sequence: TGTGCCAGCAGCTTTTCGGGGGGCACAGATACGCAGTATTTT.

The chain links TRBV19 to TRBJ1-4; D possibly corresponds to TRBD1 (5 bases). This CDR3 has 15 amino acids. Germline V gene data show CDR1 as LNHDA and CDR2 as SQIVND (reference sequence). The V gene lost 3 bases and the J gene lost 0 bases, with 8 bases spanning the gap. The CDR3 here is CASSMGRATNEKLFF. For the CDR3, the DNA is TGTGCCAGTAGTATGGGGCGAGCAACTAATGAAAAACTGTTTTTT.

The chain combines TRBV30 with TRBJ2-1; no reliable D call. Germline V CDR1 and CDR2: GTSNPN, SVGIG (reference sequence). The CDR3 sequence is 13 residues long. The V end was cut by 4 bases, the J end by 0 bases, with 7 bases between. CDR3 in amino acids: CAWNPSSYNEQFF. DNA of the CDR3: TGTGCCTGGAACCCGAGCTCCTACAATGAGCAGTTCTTC.

The chain employs TRBV6-1 and TRBJ2-4, with TRBD1 as a possible D gene (7 bases). This CDR3 is 16 amino acids long. Trimming stripped 1 base from V and 7 bases from J, with 17 bases between. Germline V CDR1 and CDR2: MNHNS, SASEGT. The CDR3 nucleotides read TGTGCCAGCAGTGAAGGGGTTTTTTCAGGGGGGAACATTCAGTACTTC. This codes for CASSEGVFSGGNIQYF.